This passage covers 20 T cell receptor beta chains from one sample sequenced in a study of T-cell reconstitution after alpha-beta-depleted transplantation in children (dated by TCRdb to about 2016). The library relied on PCR. The sequencer was an Illumina HiSeq 2500. To normalize quantification of the TCRbeta repertoire, the TCR libraries were built with molecular barcoding that relied on unique molecular identifiers. The public reads were run again by TCRdb, first through fastp at Q25 and then through MiXCR, and only productive beta chains were kept. Rows with a matching CDR3 protein are joined into one entry that keeps the most common DNA and genes. This sample has 500,000 to 600,000 distinct CDR3 sequences in its table, and about 33% of those were observed once. The top ten hold 2% to 3% of the sample. The source was PBMCs from the stem cell graft donor, collected from the stem cell graft. Source of these receptors: a human donor who donated a stem cell graft to a child with aplastic anemia.

The chain employs TRBV5-5 and TRBJ2-7; 9 nucleotides line up with TRBD2. Germline V gives CDR1 SGHKS, CDR2 YYEKEE (reference sequence). After removal of 7 bases from V and 5 bases from J, the junction contained 19 bases not matched to a gene. The CDR3 totals 17 residues. CDR3 residues: CASGGVRREGHRHEQYV. CDR3 DNA sequence: TGTGCCAGCGGAGGGGTACGGCGGGAGGGCCACCGTCACGAGCAGTACGTC.

The rearrangement joins TRBV7-6 to TRBJ2-2; 9 positions agree with TRBD1. The CDR3 has 18 amino acids. Germline lookup yields CDR1 SGHVS and CDR2 FNYEAQ. V shed 5 bases and J 0 bases; nucleotides not matched to a gene: 10. Here the CDR3 DNA reads TGTGCCAGCAGCCTTAGAGGGGGACAGGGACCGAACACCGGGGAGCTGTTTTTT. Residues: CASSLRGGQGPNTGELFF.

This rearrangement joins TRBV5-4 to TRBJ1-2; D ambiguous. Germline CDR1 is SGHNT and CDR2 is YYREEE (reference sequence). The CDR3 has 15 amino acids. V lost 0 bases, J lost 8 bases, and 17 bases lay in between. The DNA for the CDR3 is TGTGCCAGCAGCTTGGGCGCAATGGGCCCAAAAGGCTACACCTTC. Protein sequence: CASSLGAMGPKGYTF.

In its sample, this clonotype was seen a few times. The V and J genes are TRBV7-2 and TRBJ2-1; D is possibly TRBD1 or TRBD2 (5 bases each). Germline V lookup: CDR1 SGHTA, CDR2 FQGNSA. The CDR3 contains 14 residues. Trimming pared 11 bases from V and 0 bases from J, leaving 14 bases between. Written as DNA, the CDR3 is TGTGCCGGGGACGGTAACAGCTCCTACAATGAGCAGTTCTTC. Protein sequence: CAGDGNSSYNEQFF.

In its sample, this clonotype was seen once. The chain has TRBV12-3 or TRBV12-4 and TRBJ2-5; TRBD1 agrees at 9 bases. The CDR3 totals 16 residues. V lost 3 bases to trimming and J lost 5 bases; unmatched junction nucleotides: 10. The CDR3 nucleotides read TGTGCCAGCAGTTTTCTCGGGACAGGGACAGAGGAGACCCAGTACTTC. It is translated as CASSFLGTGTEETQYF.

V is TRBV28 and J is TRBJ1-4; D is ambiguous. V was pared by 1 base and J by 8 bases, with 5 bases between. Germline assignment: CDR1 MDHEN and CDR2 SYDVKM. This CDR3 region has 12 residues. The DNA for the CDR3 is TGTGCCAGCAGTTTATATGGGGAAAAACTGTTTTTT. This encodes CASSLYGEKLFF. The full variable domain, in which reference TRBV28 and TRBJ1-4 provide the parts outside the CDR3, is DVKVTQSSRYLVKRTGEKVFLECVQDMDHENMFWYRQDPGLGLRLIYFSYDVKMKEKGDIPEGYSVSREKKERFSLILESASTNQTSMYLCASSLYGEKLFFGSGTQLSVL.

This clonotype was counted a few times. This chain uses TRBV30 with TRBJ1-2; D perhaps matches TRBD1 (5 bases). Germline CDR1 and CDR2: GTSNPN and SVGIG (reference sequence). The CDR3 runs 15 residues. V dropped 1 base and J dropped 5 bases, with 17 bases sitting between them. CDR3 bases: TGTGCCTGGAGTGGAACACCCGGCGGGGGATATGGCTACACCTTC. Residues: CAWSGTPGGGYGYTF.

This sequence joins TRBV6-2 or TRBV6-3 and TRBJ1-5, with TRBD1 identical over 8 bases. Trimming took 7 bases from V and 14 from J; bases not matched to a gene: 10. This CDR3 has 12 residues. Germline CDR1 reads MNHEY; CDR2 reads SVGEGT. This CDR3 is CASTQGQGAEHF. DNA of the CDR3: TGTGCCAGCACCCAGGGGCAGGGGGCAGAGCATTTT.

The rearrangement uses TRBV27 and TRBJ1-5; D remains ambiguous. The CDR3 loop spans 15 amino acids. V shed 4 bases and J shed 6 bases, with 16 bases lying between them. From germline, CDR1 is MNHEY and CDR2 SMNVEV (reference sequence). The CDR3 sequence: CASSSRPWMFQPQHF. DNA for the CDR3: TGTGCCAGCAGTTCTCGGCCGTGGATGTTTCAGCCCCAGCATTTT.

The chain links TRBV20-1 to TRBJ1-4; no clear D gene. The CDR3 covers 13 residues. Trimming removed 1 base at V and 8 bases at J, with 11 bases between. Germline V gene data show CDR1 as DFQATT and CDR2 as SNEGSKA (reference sequence). The CDR3 nucleotides are TGCAGTGCTAGAGGGGCCGGCAGCGAAAAACTGTTTTTT. Translating it yields CSARGAGSEKLFF.

This chain links TRBV11-3 with TRBJ2-1, with TRBD1 matching over 8 bases. The CDR3 runs to 14 residues. V gave up 5 bases and J gave up 4 bases; unmatched junction bases: 4. The germline V gene has CDR1 SGHNT and CDR2 YENEEA. CDR3 amino acids: CASSPRGLYNEQFF. The CDR3 DNA sequence: TGTGCCAGCAGCCCCAGGGGGCTATACAATGAGCAGTTCTTC.

This chain connects TRBV6-1 to TRBJ2-2, with 8 bases fitting TRBD2. CDR3 length: 14 amino acids. V dropped 6 bases and J dropped 6; count of bases not matched to a gene: 6. In germline, CDR1 is MNHNS, CDR2 SASEGT. CDR3 nucleotide sequence: TGTGCCAGCAGCAGAGGACTAGCCGCCGGGGAGCTGTTTTTT. Its translation is CASSRGLAAGELFF.

The CDR3 region is CASSDGTGGPLYEQYV. The CDR3 nucleotides read TGCGCCAGCAGTGATGGAACAGGGGGCCCCCTCTACGAGCAGTACGTC. The chain combines TRBV10-2 with TRBJ2-7, with 9 nucleotides matching TRBD1. The junction had 9 bases not matched to a gene; V was cut back by 3 bases and J by 3 bases. The germline V gene encodes CDR1 WSHSY and CDR2 SAAADI. The CDR3 runs to 16 residues.

This clonotype was counted only a few times. CDR3 in DNA: TGTGCTAGTGGCGACCGAGGGGATACCTACACTGAAGCTTTCTTT. Translated: CASGDRGDTYTEAFF. This chain links TRBV12-5 with TRBJ1-1, with D possibly TRBD1 on 5 matching bases. This CDR3 is built from 15 residues. Trimming took off 6 bases at V and 3 bases at J, with 17 bases between the two ends. From germline, CDR1 is LGHNT and CDR2 FRNRAP.

The rearrangement links TRBV12-3 or TRBV12-4 to TRBJ1-5; D unclear. This CDR3 spans 17 amino acids. Trimming took off 2 bases at V and 0 bases at J, with 14 bases between the two ends. CDR3 coding DNA: TGTGCCAGCAGTTTAAAAACGGCCAGTGATAGCAATCAGCCCCAGCATTTT. Translation: CASSLKTASDSNQPQHF.

The J gene is TRBJ2-1, the V gene TRBV29-1, with D perhaps being TRBD1 or TRBD2 (5 bases each). The CDR3 is made up of 13 amino acids. Germline loops: CDR1 SQVTM, CDR2 ANQGSEA. The V gene lost 0 bases and the J gene lost 12 bases, with 15 bases spanning the gap. The CDR3 here is CSVEDRGGLGQFF. CDR3 nucleotide sequence: TGCAGCGTTGAAGATCGGGGCGGTTTGGGGCAGTTCTTC.

This chain joins TRBV27 and TRBJ2-5; 11 bases agree with TRBD2. This CDR3 is 16 amino acids long. Germline values: CDR1 MNHEY, CDR2 SMNVEV (reference sequence). J lost 1 base, V lost 2 bases, and 3 bases had no gene match. The CDR3 region is CASSLTSGSPQETQYF. For the CDR3, the DNA is TGTGCCAGCAGTTTAACTAGCGGGAGTCCCCAAGAGACCCAGTACTTC.

In this sample, this clonotype turned up a few times. The junction does not match germline at one end; this may be a read error. The chain recombines TRBV12-3 or TRBV12-4 with TRBJ2-3; 8 bases match TRBD2. The CDR3 runs to 18 residues. The DNA of the CDR3 is TGTGCCAGTAGTTCAAACTCAGCGGGGGACCCCCTCACAGATACGCAGTATTTT. Translated: CASSSNSAGDPLTDTQYF.

The rearrangement links TRBV4-3 to TRBJ1-2; D is ambiguous. Germline CDR1 and CDR2: LGHNA and YSLEER. V lost 4 bases, J lost 4 bases, and 19 bases lay in between. This CDR3 comprises 16 residues. CDR3 sequence: CASSLLARSTFYGYTF. The CDR3 bases are TGCGCCAGCAGCCTACTGGCGCGCTCGACCTTCTATGGCTACACCTTC.

V and J are TRBV7-2 and TRBJ2-7; D call uncertain. The CDR3 sequence is 11 residues long. Germline V CDR1 and CDR2: SGHTA, FQGNSA. V lost 0 bases to trimming and J lost 6 bases, with 3 bases between them. This CDR3 is CASSLAAEQYF. The CDR3 DNA reads TGTGCCAGCAGCTTAGCGGCCGAGCAGTACTTC.